These 14 T cell receptor beta chains came from one sample sequenced in a study of blood T cell repertoires in COVID-19. Assay: immunoSEQ multiplex PCR; the TCRdb copy retains only in-frame clones and omits some. The sample has 350,000 or so clones, approximately 86% seen once; the top ten hold approximately 4.6%. Sequenced: PBMCs or T cells enriched from blood (not recorded which). The receptor source for this set is a woman aged 40 to 50 with acute COVID-19.

The chain links TRBV6-5 to TRBJ1-2, with TRBD1 matching 7 bases. The germline CDR1 and CDR2 sequences are MNHEY and SVGAGI. The CDR3 is 15 residues long. Trimming cost V 6 bases and J 6 bases; bases outside gene matches: 13. The CDR3 DNA sequence: TGTGCCAGCAGACTCTCAGGGGGACAGCGACATGGCTACACCTTC. Protein sequence: CASRLSGGQRHGYTF.

The chain is built from TRBV6-5 and TRBJ2-7; TRBD2 might be the D (6 bases). V lost 1 base, J lost 6 bases, and 13 bases lay in between. The CDR3 covers 14 residues. The V gene's germline CDR1 is MNHEY and CDR2 SVGAGI. The CDR3 spells CASSYLSPGGEQYF. The CDR3 DNA reads as TGTGCCAGCAGTTACTTAAGCCCCGGGGGCGAGCAGTACTTC.

The chain carries TRBV19 and TRBJ1-5; possibly TRBD1 for D (5 bases). The V end lost 5 bases, the J end lost 6 bases, and 14 bases lay between the germline ends. The CDR3 runs 14 residues. Germline-derived CDR1 and CDR2 are LNHDA and SQIVND (reference sequence). The DNA for the CDR3 is TGTGCCAGTAGTCAACCAGGGTATGGTCAGCCCCAGCATTTT. This gives the protein CASSQPGYGQPQHF. The complete variable domain, with remaining parts taken from reference TRBV19 and TRBJ1-5, reads DGGITQSPKYLFRKEGQNVTLSCEQNLNHDAMYWYRQDPGQGLRLIYYSQIVNDFQKGDIAEGYSVSREKKESFPLTVTSAQKNPTAFYLCASSQPGYGQPQHFGDGTRLSIL.

V is TRBV28 and J is TRBJ1-1; D perhaps matches TRBD1 (6 bases). Germline V CDR1 and CDR2: MDHEN, SYDVKM. Trimming stripped 4 bases from V and 7 bases from J, with 10 bases between. The CDR3 is made up of 12 amino acids. This CDR3 reads CASSSQGYEAFF. The CDR3 DNA is TGTGCCAGCAGTTCACAGGGATATGAAGCTTTCTTT.

The rearrangement joins TRBV7-2 to TRBJ2-1; 15 nucleotides align to TRBD2. Germline V gene lookup returns CDR1 SGHTA and CDR2 FQGNSA. This CDR3 is built from 19 residues. With V trimmed by 4 bases and J by 2 bases, 9 bases remained unmatched. CDR3: CASSSPGLAGGSPYNEQFF. CDR3 DNA: TGTGCCAGCAGCTCGCCGGGACTAGCGGGGGGTTCCCCCTACAATGAGCAGTTCTTC.

J is TRBJ1-1 and V is TRBV7-2; possibly TRBD1 for D (5 bases). Trimming cost V 1 base and J 2 bases, with 17 bases left between them. CDR3 length: 17 amino acids. Germline-derived CDR1 and CDR2 are SGHTA and FQGNSA. The CDR3 DNA follows: TGTGCCAGCAGCTTAGATGGGGTTAGGCAGGGAAACACTGAAGCTTTCTTT. Amino acids: CASSLDGVRQGNTEAFF.

The chain links TRBV20-1 to TRBJ2-7, with D unclear. Per germline, CDR1 DFQATT and CDR2 SNEGSKA (reference sequence). V shed 5 bases and J shed 2 bases, with 7 bases lying between them. The CDR3 loop spans 11 amino acids. Written as DNA, the CDR3 is TGCAGTGCTGTGCCTACCTACGAGCAGTACTTC. Residues: CSAVPTYEQYF.

V is TRBV9 and J is TRBJ2-5, with 8 bases aligning to TRBD2. J lost 4 bases, V lost 1 base, and 12 bases had no gene match. This CDR3 comprises 17 residues. Germline V gene sequence: CDR1 SGDLS, CDR2 YYNGEE. The CDR3: CASSVTFGGGLGETQYF. In DNA form, the CDR3 reads TGTGCCAGCAGCGTAACGTTTGGCGGGGGGCTGGGAGAGACCCAGTACTTC.

The chain employs TRBV19 and TRBJ2-2; 8 bases match TRBD1. The V gene end was trimmed by 5 bases and the J gene end by 3 bases; junction bases not matched to a gene: 8. Looked up from germline, CDR1 is LNHDA and CDR2 is SQIVND (reference sequence). The CDR3 is made up of 16 amino acids. CDR3 nucleotide sequence: TGTGCCAGTAGTGTAAGAGACAGGGGCGACACCGGGGAGCTGTTTTTT. Its translation is CASSVRDRGDTGELFF.

The chain uses TRBV4-1 and TRBJ1-4; unclear D gene. This CDR3 contains 14 residues. V was clipped by 0 bases and J by 4 bases, with 6 bases between them. Germline values: CDR1 MGHRA, CDR2 YSYEKL. The CDR3 spells CASSQDRVNEKLFF. The CDR3 DNA reads TGCGCCAGCAGCCAAGATCGGGTTAATGAAAAACTGTTTTTT.

The chain is built from TRBV6-2 or TRBV6-3 and TRBJ2-7; 8 nucleotides align to TRBD2. V lost 8 bases, J lost 2 bases, and 11 bases stayed unmatched. There are 15 residues in the CDR3. The V gene's germline CDR1 is MNHEY and CDR2 SVGEGT. The CDR3 spells CASGFRREAAYEQYF. CDR3 bases: TGTGCCAGCGGTTTTAGGCGGGAGGCCGCCTACGAGCAGTACTTC.

The rearrangement joins TRBV7-2 to TRBJ1-1; tentative D call: TRBD1 (6 bases). V gave up 5 bases and J gave up 8 bases, with 21 bases separating them. Germline V lookup: CDR1 SGHTA, CDR2 FQGNSA. CDR3 length: 15 residues. The CDR3 sequence: CASSPAGVEFAEAFF. The CDR3, as DNA: TGTGCCAGCAGCCCGGCAGGGGTTGAGTTCGCAGAAGCTTTCTTT.

V gene TRBV7-6 combines with J gene TRBJ1-1; D may be TRBD1 (6 bases). Germline CDR1 and CDR2: SGHVS and FNYEAQ. The CDR3 extends over 18 amino acids. Between the trimmed V and J ends, which lost 1 base and 0 bases, there was a span of 18 bases. CDR3 sequence: CASSLVGAGELMNTEAFF. The CDR3 bases are TGTGCCAGCAGCTTAGTCGGGGCAGGGGAGTTGATGAACACTGAAGCTTTCTTT. The full variable domain, rest sourced from reference TRBV7-6 and TRBJ1-1, is GAGVSQSPRYKVTKRGQDVALRCDPISGHVSLYWYRQALGQGPEFLTYFNYEAQQDKSGLPNDRFSAERPEGSISTLTIQRTEQRDSAMYRCASSLVGAGELMNTEAFFGQGTRLTVV.

This rearrangement joins TRBV3-1 (or the pseudogene TRBV3-2) to TRBJ2-2; D gene uncertain. Trimming stripped 4 bases from V and 6 bases from J, with 15 bases between. The germline V gene encodes CDR1 LGHDT and CDR2 YNNKEL (reference sequence). The CDR3 has 15 residues. The CDR3: CASSPLFMAPGELFF. For the CDR3, the DNA is TGTGCCAGCAGCCCCTTGTTCATGGCCCCCGGGGAGCTGTTTTTT.